These 21 T cell receptor beta chains were sequenced from one sample in a study of Ad26.COV2.S vaccination and SARS-CoV-2 variants. Treatment noted: some 20 received Ad26.COV2.S at low or high dose, single or two shots; several received placebo; per-sample allocation not given. Sampling was done on day 63 after the first vaccine or placebo injection. The repertoire was sequenced with immunoSEQ multiplex PCR; TCRdb's copy has only in-frame clones and lacks some. The data show fewer than 400,000 clones, with more than 70% seen just once and around 2% held by the top ten. The sequencing here drew on peripheral blood, taken in a trial of Ad26.COV2.S vaccine versus placebo. The source of these receptors is a person aged 18-65 years who received the Ad26.COV2.S COVID-19 vaccine or a placebo.

The chain carries TRBV30 and TRBJ2-5, with D possibly matching TRBD2 (6 bases). V gave up 0 bases and J gave up 4 bases, with 9 bases separating them. The V gene's germline CDR1 is GTSNPN and CDR2 SVGIG (reference sequence). CDR3 length: 13 amino acids. The CDR3 loop reads CAWSVGGRETQYF. The CDR3 DNA sequence: TGTGCCTGGAGTGTCGGGGGACGAGAGACCCAGTACTTC. The whole variable domain, filled in from reference TRBV30 and TRBJ2-5, reads SQTIHQWPATLVQPVGSPLSLECTVEGTSNPNLYWYRQAAGRGLQLLFYSVGIGQISSEVPQNLSASRPQDRQFILSSKKLLLSDSGFYLCAWSVGGRETQYFGPGTRLLVL.

The chain couples TRBV10-3 to TRBJ2-7; unclear D gene. Germline V gene lookup returns CDR1 ENHRY and CDR2 SYGVKD. The CDR3 totals 13 residues. The V and J ends lost 4 bases and 3 bases respectively, with 10 bases between them. The CDR3 sequence: CAISGWGNYEQYF. In DNA form, the CDR3 reads TGTGCCATCAGTGGTTGGGGAAACTACGAGCAGTACTTC.

This rearrangement joins TRBV7-9 to TRBJ2-1; tentative D call: TRBD2 (5 bases). The CDR3 spans 15 residues. Germline CDR1 and CDR2: SEHNR and FQNEAQ (reference sequence). The ends were cut back, 1 base at V and 5 bases at J, with 12 bases in the middle. CDR3 in amino acids: CASSLGRARNNEQFF. The CDR3 bases are TGTGCCAGCAGCTTAGGGCGGGCTCGAAACAATGAGCAGTTCTTC.

The chain employs TRBV5-6 and TRBJ2-5; the match to TRBD2 covers 8 bases. With 3 bases clipped from V and 4 bases from J, the junction kept 5 bases outside the gene matches. This CDR3 contains 14 residues. CDR1 SGHDT and CDR2 YYEEEE come from the germline V gene. The CDR3 reads CASSWRGAGETQYF. CDR3 sequence (DNA): TGTGCCAGCAGCTGGCGGGGGGCAGGAGAGACCCAGTACTTC.

The rearrangement links TRBV18 to TRBJ2-5; 7 nucleotides line up with TRBD1. Per the germline V gene, CDR1 is KGHSH and CDR2 is LQKENI. The J segment lost 5 bases and the V segment lost 3 bases, leaving 9 bases of the junction unmatched. The CDR3 runs 15 residues. This CDR3 is CASSPRDRRRETQYF. CDR3 sequence (DNA): TGTGCCAGCTCACCCCGGGACAGAAGGAGGGAGACCCAGTACTTC.

This chain uses TRBV5-1 with TRBJ1-5; unclear D gene. V was trimmed by 0 bases and J by 2 bases, leaving 12 bases between them. Per the germline V gene, CDR1 is SGHRS and CDR2 is YFSETQ. CDR3 size: 16 residues. The DNA of the CDR3 is TGCGCCAGCAGCTTGGATCCAGGTCAGGGCAATCAGCCCCAGCATTTT. It translates to CASSLDPGQGNQPQHF.

This clone was detected only once. V gene TRBV28 combines with J gene TRBJ1-6, with 8 bases that match TRBD1. The trim removed 5 bases at V and 9 bases at J, leaving 3 bases unmatched. Looked up from germline, CDR1 is MDHEN and CDR2 is SYDVKM. CDR3 size: 13 residues. The CDR3 sequence: CASSRTGSSPLHF. DNA for the CDR3: TGTGCCAGCAGTAGGACAGGGAGTTCACCCCTCCACTTT. The variable domain in full, completed from reference TRBV28 and TRBJ1-6, reads DVKVTQSSRYLVKRTGEKVFLECVQDMDHENMFWYRQDPGLGLRLIYFSYDVKMKEKGDIPEGYSVSREKKERFSLILESASTNQTSMYLCASSRTGSSPLHFGNGTRLTVT.

Note on this clone: Mismatch with germline at one junction end may stem from a read error. The V gene is TRBV5-4, the J gene TRBJ2-5, with D perhaps assigned TRBD1 or TRBD2 (6 bases each). From germline, CDR1 is SGHNT and CDR2 YYREEE (reference sequence). The CDR3 spans 17 residues. DNA of the CDR3: TGTGCCGGCAGCGGGCAACAGGGAACGGCGAAAGTTGGGACCCAGTACTTC. Protein: CAGSGQQGTAKVGTQYF. The whole variable domain, remainder taken from reference TRBV5-4 and TRBJ2-5, is ETGVTQSPTHLIKTRGQQVTLRCSSQSGHNTVSWYQQALGQGPQFIFQYYREEENGRGNFPPRFSGLQFPNYSSELNVNALELDDSALYLCAGSGQQGTAKVGTQYFGPGTRLLVL.

About this clone itself: The junction differs from germline at one of its ends, possibly a read error. The rearrangement links TRBV7-8 to TRBJ2-3, with 10 bases matching TRBD2. The CDR3 extends over 17 amino acids. Germline CDR1 is SGHVS and CDR2 is FQNEAQ. In nucleotides, the CDR3 is TGTGCCAGCAGCCAGCAGATAGCGGGGGGCGACACATATACGCAGTATTTT. Translation gives CASSQQIAGGDTYTQYF.

The V and J genes are TRBV2 and TRBJ1-1; no firm D call. V lost 4 bases and J lost 1, with 10 bases in between. The germline V gene has CDR1 SNHLY and CDR2 FYNNEI. CDR3 length: 14 residues. Written as DNA, the CDR3 is TGTGCCAGCAGTGTTCGGTCAACGAACACTGAAGCTTTCTTT. Translation gives CASSVRSTNTEAFF.

A few counts support this clone. The rearrangement joins TRBV5-1 to TRBJ2-2; either TRBD1 or TRBD2 may supply D (5 bases each). CDR1 and CDR2 (germline): SGHRS, YFSETQ. The CDR3 loop spans 13 amino acids. V was pared by 3 bases and J by 7 bases, with 10 bases between. CDR3 nucleotide sequence: TGCGCCAGCAGCTGGGACCAACTCGGGGAGCTGTTTTTT. This sequence encodes CASSWDQLGELFF.

This chain links TRBV10-3 with TRBJ1-4, with D possibly matching TRBD1 (5 bases). Trimming pared 10 bases from V and 4 bases from J, leaving 10 bases between. Germline V gene sequence: CDR1 ENHRY, CDR2 SYGVKD. The CDR3 is 12 residues long. In nucleotides, the CDR3 is TGTGCCACCGGGGGGGGTAATGAAAAACTGTTTTTT. Its translation: CATGGGNEKLFF.

This clone was observed once. This chain uses TRBV2 with TRBJ2-1; TRBD2 might be the D (6 bases). There are 15 residues in the CDR3. V dropped 7 bases and J dropped 4 bases, with 17 bases sitting between them. Germline CDR1 is SNHLY and CDR2 is FYNNEI. The CDR3 here is CASMAGRGEYNEQFF. The CDR3 bases are TGTGCCAGCATGGCGGGCCGCGGGGAATACAATGAGCAGTTCTTC.

This clone was seen once. The rearrangement joins TRBV7-5 to TRBJ1-2; the D segment call TRBD1 is taken from the table without a DNA check. TRBV7-5 is termed a pseudogene. CDR3 length equals 13 residues. CDR3 protein: CARSFIQGDGYTF. The CDR3 DNA sequence: TGTGCCAGAAGCTTTATACAGGGAGATGGCTACACCTTC.

The chain couples TRBV30 to TRBJ1-3; D gene uncertain. V shed 1 base and J shed 0 bases, with 4 bases lying between them. This CDR3 has 13 residues. Germline lookup yields CDR1 GTSNPN and CDR2 SVGIG (reference sequence). CDR3 residues: CAWSGYSGNTIYF. Written as DNA, the CDR3 is TGTGCCTGGAGTGGTTACTCTGGAAACACCATATATTTT.

The chain combines TRBV27 with TRBJ1-5, with D possibly TRBD1 on 5 matching bases. The CDR3 sequence is 17 residues long. In germline, CDR1 is MNHEY, CDR2 SMNVEV (reference sequence). V lost 6 bases to trimming and J lost 6 bases, with 24 bases between them. Here the CDR3 DNA reads TGTGCCAGCAGCCCAAAGTGGGGCTTTCTGGATTCTCAGCCCCAGCATTTT. It specifies CASSPKWGFLDSQPQHF.

The rearrangement links TRBV29-1 to TRBJ2-1; 8 bases line up with TRBD2. V lost 6 bases and J lost 4; bases outside the gene matches: 14. The CDR3 extends over 16 amino acids. Germline CDR1 and CDR2: SQVTM and ANQGSEA. This CDR3 reads CSVQGRVAGRYNEQFF. In DNA form, the CDR3 reads TGCAGCGTCCAAGGGAGGGTAGCGGGGAGATACAATGAGCAGTTCTTC.

The gene calls are TRBV7-9 and TRBJ2-1; D is ambiguous. Trimming shortened V by 1 base and J by 5 bases, and 6 bases separated the two germline ends. CDR3 size: 13 residues. Germline CDR1 reads SEHNR; CDR2 reads FQNEAQ (reference sequence). CDR3 nucleotides: TGTGCCAGCAGCTTAGTCTTAAACAATGAGCAGTTCTTC. As protein: CASSLVLNNEQFF.

V usage is TRBV2 and J usage is TRBJ2-3; 8 bases are shared with TRBD2. The junction had 10 bases not matched to a gene; V was cut back by 8 bases and J by 3 bases. CDR1 SNHLY and CDR2 FYNNEI come from the germline V gene. The CDR3 extends over 15 amino acids. The CDR3 is CASPGRGGQTDTQYF. Here the CDR3 DNA reads TGTGCCAGCCCGGGCCGGGGGGGCCAGACAGATACGCAGTATTTT.

This rearrangement joins TRBV6-2 or TRBV6-3 to TRBJ2-1; D may be TRBD1 (6 bases). The length of the CDR3 is 14 residues. In germline, CDR1 is MNHEY, CDR2 SVGEGT. V was cut by 5 bases and J by 7 bases, with 15 bases left in between. In DNA, the CDR3 is TGTGCCAGCAGTGGTTCAGGGGTAATGAATGAGCAGTTCTTC. Translated, it gives CASSGSGVMNEQFF.

The chain carries TRBV25-1 and TRBJ1-4; possibly TRBD1 for D (6 bases). Trimming cost V 0 bases and J 7 bases, with 9 bases left between them. The CDR3 has 14 amino acids. Looked up from germline, CDR1 is MGHDK and CDR2 is SYGVNS. CDR3 protein: CASSEYRTAEKLFF. The CDR3 bases are TGTGCCAGCAGTGAATACCGGACAGCTGAAAAACTGTTTTTT.